These 24 T cell receptor beta chains came from one sample sequenced in a study of T cells after yellow fever vaccination. One entry per CDR3 protein results from TCRdb running MiXCR on the 5' RACE reads. The sample lists 100,000 to 150,000 distinct CDR3 sequences, 7.4% occurring once. Sequenced material: CD4+ T cells sorted from PBMCs, taken more than 8 days after the first yellow fever vaccination. The receptors derive from a man aged 18 to 30 who received the YFV17D yellow fever vaccine.

This clonotype was found many times. The CDR3 region has the DNA TGTGCCAGCAGTTTATATCCGGGACAGGGGAACACAGATACGCAGTATTTT. It yields the protein CASSLYPGQGNTDTQYF. The chain links TRBV12-3 or TRBV12-4 to TRBJ2-3; TRBD1 agrees at 10 bases. This CDR3 has 17 residues. J was trimmed by 2 bases and V by 2 bases; bases with no gene match: 7.

The chain is built from TRBV10-3 and TRBJ2-7; D remains unclear. This CDR3 comprises 13 residues. From germline, CDR1 is ENHRY and CDR2 SYGVKD. V was trimmed by 0 bases and J by 3 bases, leaving 6 bases between them. The CDR3 nucleotides read TGTGCCATCAGTGAGTCTGGGGACTACGAGCAGTACTTC. Translated: CAISESGDYEQYF.

Notes on this clonotype: A much bigger clone sits one base away, suggesting this may be a read error. The chain carries TRBV7-8 and TRBJ2-3; the D is unclear. Trimming left V 8 bases short and J 6 bases short, with 12 bases between. Germline V CDR1 and CDR2: SGHVS, FQNEAQ. There are 12 residues in the CDR3. The CDR3: CASAYRVDTQYF. CDR3 in DNA: TGTGCCAGCGCCTATAGAGTGGATACGCAGTATTTT.

There are many counts of this clonotype. The chain couples TRBV21-1 to TRBJ1-4; whether TRBD1, the table's D call, matches the DNA was not checked. TRBV21-1 constitutes a pseudogene. CDR3 length: 16 residues. In DNA form, the CDR3 reads TGTGCCAGCAGGAACTCCGGGTGTCAGGCGGGGGAAAAACTGTTTTTT. Translating it yields CASRNSGCQAGEKLFF.

Ten or more counts support this clonotype. The CDR3 sequence is CASTKTNTYNEQFF. CDR3 DNA sequence: TGTGCCAGCACCAAGACTAATACTTACAATGAGCAGTTCTTC. J is TRBJ2-1 and V is TRBV12-3 or TRBV12-4; TRBD2 might be the D (5 bases). This CDR3 has 14 residues. V lost 7 bases, J lost 4 bases, and 14 bases lay in between.

This clonotype has ten or more counts. The chain employs TRBV7-9 and TRBJ2-3; D might be TRBD1 (5 bases). The CDR3 loop spans 14 amino acids. The V gene's germline CDR1 is SEHNR and CDR2 FQNEAQ (reference sequence). Trimming removed 5 bases at V and 2 bases at J, with 11 bases between. The DNA for the CDR3 is TGTGCCAGCAGCAGGGGTCCCGTCACAGATACGCAGTATTTT. Its translation: CASSRGPVTDTQYF. Complete variable domain (other parts from reference TRBV7-9 and TRBJ2-3): DTGVSQNPRHKITKRGQNVTFRCDPISEHNRLYWYRQTLGQGPEFLTYFQNEAQLEKSRLLSDRFSAERPKGSFSTLEIQRTEQGDSAMYLCASSRGPVTDTQYFGPGTRLTVL.

This clonotype was observed many times. The V and J genes are TRBV7-6 and TRBJ2-2; D is possibly TRBD2 (6 bases). This CDR3 comprises 16 residues. V lost 1 base to trimming and J lost 3 bases, with 12 bases between them. The germline CDR1 and CDR2 sequences are SGHVS and FNYEAQ. The CDR3 loop reads CASSLVVGGDTGELFF. The CDR3 DNA reads TGTGCCAGCAGCTTAGTTGTGGGGGGTGACACCGGGGAGCTGTTTTTT.

This clonotype was recorded many times. The chain joins TRBV7-2 to TRBJ2-1; TRBD2 agrees at 13 bases. V was clipped by 5 bases and J by 9 bases; unmatched bases: 7. The CDR3 loop spans 15 amino acids. Germline V gene lookup returns CDR1 SGHTA and CDR2 FQGNSA. Here the CDR3 DNA reads TGTGCCAGCAGCCCGACTAGCGGGGGGCCGGGTGAGCAGTTCTTC. This encodes CASSPTSGGPGEQFF.

This clonotype was recorded at least ten times. This chain joins TRBV12-3 or TRBV12-4 and TRBJ1-2; D is ambiguous. The CDR3 is 11 amino acids. V was pared by 4 bases and J by 4 bases, with 4 bases between. CDR3 in DNA: TGTGCCAGCAGTTCCGGCTATGGCTACACCTTC. It specifies CASSSGYGYTF.

This clonotype was counted at least ten times. This chain links TRBV20-1 with TRBJ2-3; 7 bases map to TRBD2. V gave up 5 bases and J gave up 1 base; unmatched junction bases: 6. The V gene's germline CDR1 is DFQATT and CDR2 SNEGSKA (reference sequence). This CDR3 is built from 14 residues. The CDR3 coding sequence is TGCAGTGCTGCCCTTCTAGCGGGCACAGATACGCAGTATTTT. This gives the protein CSAALLAGTDTQYF.

A few counts support this clonotype. This rearrangement joins TRBV5-4 to TRBJ2-5; perhaps TRBD2 as D (5 bases). From germline, CDR1 is SGHNT and CDR2 YYREEE (reference sequence). The CDR3 runs 13 residues. V lost 4 bases, J lost 2 bases, and 9 bases lay in between. CDR3 coding DNA: TGTGCCAGCAGCATGGAGCGGCAAGAGACCCAGTACTTC. Translating gives CASSMERQETQYF.

The chain has TRBV5-4 and TRBJ1-2; no clear D gene. V lost 6 bases to trimming and J lost 6 bases, with 21 bases between them. Per germline, CDR1 SGHNT and CDR2 YYREEE (reference sequence). The CDR3 is 15 amino acids. CDR3 in amino acids: CASILFGVEGDGYTF. CDR3 nucleotide sequence: TGTGCCAGCATCCTCTTTGGAGTCGAGGGTGATGGCTACACCTTC.

This clonotype was counted many times. DNA of the CDR3: TGCAGTGCTACTGCGGGGACGTACCAAGAGACCCAGTACTTC. Protein: CSATAGTYQETQYF. The chain joins TRBV20-1 to TRBJ2-5; tentatively, D is TRBD2 (6 bases). The CDR3 is made up of 14 amino acids. Germline CDR1 and CDR2: DFQATT and SNEGSKA (reference sequence). V lost 4 bases to trimming and J lost 0 bases, with 12 bases between them.

This clonotype was counted ten times or more. The rearrangement links TRBV6-5 to TRBJ1-1, with D maybe TRBD1 (5 bases). With 2 bases removed from V and 4 bases from J, the gap between germline ends came to 8 bases. CDR1 is MNHEY and CDR2 is SVGAGI in the germline V gene. CDR3 length: 13 residues. CDR3 protein: CASSYGGGTEAFF. CDR3 in DNA: TGTGCCAGCAGTTACGGGGGGGGCACTGAAGCTTTCTTT.

This clonotype came up many times. The rearrangement uses TRBV10-2 and TRBJ1-4; 9 bases line up with TRBD1. Germline trimming cut 3 bases from V and 6 bases from J; bases unmatched to any gene: 5. This CDR3 has 15 residues. Germline V gene sequence: CDR1 WSHSY, CDR2 SAAADI. The CDR3 DNA reads as TGCGCCAGCAGTGACCCGACAGGGGGTCATGAAAAACTGTTTTTT. It specifies CASSDPTGGHEKLFF.

This clonotype has at least ten counts. This CDR3 reads CASSGPFEAFF. The CDR3 DNA follows: TGTGCCAGCAGCGGACCGTTTGAAGCTTTCTTT. The gene calls are TRBV5-6 and TRBJ1-1, with D unresolved. Germline V gene lookup returns CDR1 SGHDT and CDR2 YYEEEE. This CDR3 comprises 11 residues. Trimming shortened V by 4 bases and J by 7 bases, and 8 bases separated the two germline ends.

This clonotype was seen repeatedly, ten times or more. This chain uses TRBV5-1 with TRBJ2-4; tentative D call: TRBD1 (5 bases). Germline V gene sequence: CDR1 SGHRS, CDR2 YFSETQ. The CDR3 is 15 amino acids. Trimming stripped 2 bases from V and 3 bases from J, with 12 bases between. Here the CDR3 DNA reads TGCGCCAGCAGCTTAGGGGTAATGGTCAAAAACATTCAGTACTTC. This encodes CASSLGVMVKNIQYF.

This clonotype was observed a few times. The chain combines TRBV15 with TRBJ2-7, with a possible D match to TRBD2 (7 bases). V was clipped by 1 base and J by 5 bases, with 18 bases between them. This CDR3 is built from 16 residues. Germline assignment: CDR1 LNHNV and CDR2 YYDKDF (reference sequence). As DNA, the CDR3 is TGTGCCACCAGCAGAGTGGGGGTGCGGGGGCGCCACGAGCAGTACTTC. Protein product: CATSRVGVRGRHEQYF.

This clonotype was seen at least ten times. The rearrangement joins TRBV7-2 to TRBJ2-7; D may match TRBD1 or TRBD2 (5 bases each). The CDR3 sequence is 13 residues long. Germline V lookup: CDR1 SGHTA, CDR2 FQGNSA. V shed 3 bases and J shed 3 bases, with 9 bases lying between them. DNA of the CDR3: TGTGCCAGCAGCTTGGAGGACAACTACGAGCAGTACTTC. It is translated as CASSLEDNYEQYF.

This clonotype was counted ten times or more. The chain uses TRBV25-1 and TRBJ2-3; weak D call: TRBD1 (5 bases). The CDR3 covers 15 residues. Germline lookup yields CDR1 MGHDK and CDR2 SYGVNS. Trimming shortened V by 1 base and J by 2 bases, and 10 bases separated the two germline ends. The CDR3 nucleotides are TGTGCCAGCAGTGAATGGGGCGGCAACACAGATACGCAGTATTTT. Residues: CASSEWGGNTDTQYF.

This clonotype has only a few counts. The chain recombines TRBV29-1 with TRBJ2-3; 8 bases map to TRBD2. V was clipped by 3 bases and J by 1 base; unmatched bases: 3. CDR1 and CDR2 (germline): SQVTM, ANQGSEA. There are 14 residues in the CDR3. The CDR3 bases are TGCAGCGTTGAGCCTAGCGGGCGCACAGATACGCAGTATTTT. Residues: CSVEPSGRTDTQYF.

This clonotype was seen more than once but under ten times. A much larger clone differs from this one at a single base, so this may be a read error. This chain uses TRBV19 with TRBJ2-1; D gene ambiguous. The CDR3 loop spans 11 amino acids. The V and J ends lost 4 bases and 3 bases respectively, with 1 base between them. The germline V gene encodes CDR1 LNHDA and CDR2 SQIVND (reference sequence). CDR3 in amino acids: CASSNYNEQFF. The CDR3 DNA reads as TGTGCCAGTAGTAACTACAATGAGCAGTTCTTC.

This clonotype was counted at least ten times. The V call is TRBV28, the J call TRBJ1-5; D might be TRBD1 (6 bases). V lost 3 bases and J lost 5, with 11 bases in between. This CDR3 region has 14 residues. Looked up from germline, CDR1 is MDHEN and CDR2 is SYDVKM. In nucleotides, the CDR3 is TGTGCCAGCAGTTTGGCACAGGGAGATCAGCCCCAGCATTTT. This translates into CASSLAQGDQPQHF.

This clonotype was counted between two and nine times. V and J are TRBV23-1 and TRBJ1-5; 7 positions match TRBD1. TRBV23-1 is marked as an open reading frame, function uncertain. The CDR3 is made up of 15 amino acids. Germline trimming cut 1 base from V and 6 bases from J; bases unmatched to any gene: 6. The chain's CDR3 is CASSQLGGGGQPQHF. Here the CDR3 DNA reads TGCGCCAGCAGTCAATTAGGAGGGGGCGGTCAGCCCCAGCATTTT.